Listed below are T cell receptor beta chains from one sample, sequenced in a study of radiation and T cells in renal cell carcinoma. Data came from immunoSEQ multiplex PCR; TCRdb stores just in-frame clones and leaves some out. In the table there are 150,000 or so clones, 88% of which are singletons. This specimen consisted of blood, obtained from a patient whose treatment included radiotherapy and nephrectomy. The receptors were gathered from a woman aged 70 to 79 with renal cell carcinoma. Each CDR3 is given with its conserved first and last residue. A D gene is named only where the DNA matches it firmly. Clone size is shown for a subset of rows, as once, few, many or a class of expanded clone.

d_gene	abundance	j_gene	v_gene	CDR3aa	CDR3nt
NA	NA	TRBJ2-5	TRBV5-1	CASSLARGHQETQYF	TGCGCCAGCAGCTTGGCCCGGGGGCACCAAGAGACCCAGTACTTC
TRBD2	NA	TRBJ2-5	TRBV14	CASSQVGPGRGGRETQYF	TGTGCCAGCAGCCAAGTTGGGCCTGGTCGGGGGGGCCGTGAGACCCAGTACTTC
NA	NA	TRBJ1-1	TRBV7-6	CASSLGAGLNTEAFF	TGTGCCAGCAGCTTAGGTGCAGGCTTGAACACTGAAGCTTTCTTT
TRBD1	NA	TRBJ2-2	TRBV7-8	CASSGQGFNGELFF	TGTGCCAGCAGCGGACAGGGTTTCAACGGGGAGCTGTTTTTT
NA	NA	TRBJ2-7	TRBV7-9	CASNKIGAPDEQYF	TGTGCCAGCAACAAGATAGGGGCACCCGATGAGCAGTACTTC
TRBD2	NA	TRBJ2-5	TRBV23-1	CASSQLAGGSETQYF	TGCGCCAGCAGTCAACTAGCGGGGGGATCGGAGACCCAGTACTTC
NA	NA	TRBJ1-5	TRBV10-3	CAISDPNQPQHF	TGTGCCATCAGTGATCCCAATCAGCCCCAGCATTTT
NA	NA	TRBJ1-1	TRBV5-5	CASSLVGPGNTEAFF	TGTGCCAGCAGCTTGGTGGGTCCGGGGAACACTGAAGCTTTCTTT
NA	once	TRBJ1-4	TRBV5-1	CASSPQVSGEKLFF	TGCGCCAGCAGCCCACAGGTTTCGGGTGAAAAACTGTTTTTT
TRBD2	NA	TRBJ2-3	TRBV7-9	CASRLAGADTQYF	TGTGCCAGCAGGCTAGCGGGGGCAGATACGCAGTATTTT
NA	NA	TRBJ2-7	TRBV12-5	CASGLAALAGCSYEQYF	TGTGCTAGTGGTTTGGCTGCTTTGGCGGGGTGTTCCTACGAGCAGTACTTC
TRBD1	NA	TRBJ1-3	TRBV14	CASSQRQGAGNTIYF	TGTGCCAGCAGCCAACGGCAGGGGGCTGGAAACACCATATATTTT
NA	NA	TRBJ1-4	TRBV27	CASRSTNEKLFF	TGTGCCAGCAGGTCAACTAATGAAAAACTGTTTTTT
NA	NA	TRBJ2-5	TRBV2	CASFLRETQYF	TGTGCCAGCTTCTTAAGGGAGACCCAGTACTTC
TRBD2	NA	TRBJ2-2	TRBV4-2	CASSQVGSGGANTGELFF	TGTGCCAGCAGCCAAGTGGGTAGCGGGGGGGCGAACACCGGGGAGCTGTTTTTT
NA	NA	TRBJ2-7	TRBV5-1	CASSLEGLTYEQYF	TGCGCCAGCAGCTTGGAAGGGCTGACCTACGAGCAGTACTTC
TRBD1	NA	TRBJ2-7	TRBV5-1	CASSSRTGTYEQYF	TGCGCCAGCAGCTCAAGGACAGGGACCTACGAGCAGTACTTC
NA	NA	TRBJ1-1	TRBV6-1	CASTTSQGKTEAFF	TGTGCCAGCACCACCTCTCAGGGTAAGACTGAAGCTTTCTTT
TRBD1	NA	TRBJ1-3	TRBV5-4	CASSQGQGRSGNTIYF	TGTGCCAGCAGCCAGGGACAGGGTCGCTCTGGAAACACCATATATTTT
TRBD1	NA	TRBJ1-1	TRBV7-8	CASSFLQGGEAFF	TGTGCCAGCAGCTTCCTTCAGGGGGGTGAAGCTTTCTTT
TRBD1	NA	TRBJ1-3	TRBV5-1	CASSSGPGQGNTIYF	TGCGCCAGCAGCTCCGGGCCGGGACAGGGAAACACCATATATTTT
NA	NA	TRBJ2-3	TRBV19	CASSRTGSTDTQYF	TGTGCCAGTAGTAGAACGGGAAGCACAGATACGCAGTATTTT
NA	NA	TRBJ1-5	TRBV28	CASSPPPRGNQPQHF	TGTGCCAGCAGTCCCCCACCCCGGGGCAATCAGCCCCAGCATTTT
NA	NA	TRBJ1-5	TRBV7-2	CASSLPGSRQPQHF	TGTGCCAGCAGCTTACCAGGGTCGCGTCAGCCCCAGCATTTT
TRBD1	NA	TRBJ1-5	TRBV19	CASSSPGQNFNQPQHF	TGTGCCAGTAGTAGCCCGGGACAGAACTTCAATCAGCCCCAGCATTTT
NA	NA	TRBJ1-2	TRBV6-5	CASSTPAGQYTF	TGTGCCAGCAGCACCCCGGCCGGACAGTACACCTTC
TRBD2	NA	TRBJ2-1	TRBV2	CASSPTSGGALYNEQFF	TGTGCCAGCAGTCCCACTAGCGGGGGGGCTCTCTACAATGAGCAGTTCTTC
TRBD1	NA	TRBJ1-5	TRBV19	CASSSTGGRGQPQHF	TGTGCCAGTAGTTCGACAGGGGGTCGCGGTCAGCCCCAGCATTTT
NA	once	TRBJ2-1	TRBV6-1	CASSTDYNEQFF	TGTGCCAGCTCTACAGATTACAATGAGCAGTTCTTC
NA	NA	TRBJ1-5	TRBV5-6	CASSLDGGGGQPQHF	TGTGCCAGCAGCTTGGATGGGGGAGGAGGTCAGCCCCAGCATTTT
NA	NA	TRBJ1-5	TRBV28	CASSNRAPQPQHF	TGTGCCAGCAGCAATCGTGCCCCTCAGCCCCAGCATTTT
TRBD2	NA	TRBJ2-5	TRBV6-1	CASKRSGGAEKTQYF	TGTGCCAGCAAGAGAAGCGGGGGGGCCGAAAAGACCCAGTACTTC
NA	NA	TRBJ1-3	TRBV6-1	CASSRLGDTIYF	TGTGCCAGCAGTCGATTGGGGGACACCATATATTTT
TRBD2	NA	TRBJ2-3	TRBV6-1	CASSDRTSGGTYDTQYF	TGTGCCAGCAGTGACCGGACTAGCGGGGGGACATACGATACGCAGTATTTT
NA	NA	TRBJ2-4	TRBV11-2	CASRLTGSKNIQYF	TGTGCCAGCAGGTTAACAGGGTCCAAAAACATTCAGTACTTC
TRBD1	NA	TRBJ2-3	TRBV6-5	CASSYDRVGNTQYF	TGTGCCAGCAGTTACGACAGGGTAGGGAATACGCAGTATTTT
TRBD2	NA	TRBJ2-5	TRBV6-5	CASSPTSAPGETQYF	TGTGCCAGCAGCCCGACTAGCGCCCCGGGAGAGACCCAGTACTTC
NA	NA	TRBJ1-1	TRBV5-6	CASSLAWGSEAFF	TGTGCCAGCAGCTTGGCTTGGGGATCTGAAGCTTTCTTT
NA	NA	TRBJ1-1	TRBV7-2	CASRVNVGPGRFDF	TGTGCCAGCAGGGTGAACGTCGGGCCCGGTCGGTTCGATTTT
NA	NA	TRBJ2-3	TRBV27	CASSLGRTTDTQYF	TGTGCCAGCAGTTTAGGGCGAACCACAGATACGCAGTATTTT
TRBD1	NA	TRBJ2-1	TRBV14	CASSQGGDSISNEQFF	TGTGCCAGCAGCCAAGGTGGGGACAGTATCTCCAATGAGCAGTTCTTC
NA	NA	TRBJ1-1	TRBV2	CASDPRPGGTEAFF	TGTGCCAGCGATCCTAGGCCGGGGGGCACTGAAGCTTTCTTT
NA	few	TRBJ1-1	TRBV5-1	CASSGGQKNTEAFF	TGCGCCAGCAGCGGTGGACAGAAGAACACTGAAGCTTTCTTT
NA	NA	TRBJ1-5	TRBV4-1	CASSQLQGHNQPQHF	TGCGCCAGCAGCCAACTCCAGGGGCACAATCAGCCCCAGCATTTT
NA	NA	TRBJ2-5	TRBV19	CASSPGVSETQYF	TGTGCCAGTAGTCCGGGGGTTTCGGAGACCCAGTACTTC
TRBD2	NA	TRBJ2-3	TRBV27	CASRQRGKHTDTQYF	TGTGCCAGCCGACAGCGGGGGAAGCACACAGATACGCAGTATTTT
TRBD1	NA	TRBJ1-2	TRBV19	CASSQGDSIYGYTF	TGTGCCAGTAGCCAGGGGGACAGCATCTATGGCTACACCTTC
NA	NA	TRBJ1-5	TRBV29-1	CSVRGASNQPQHF	TGCAGCGTGAGGGGCGCAAGCAATCAGCCCCAGCATTTT
NA	NA	TRBJ2-2	TRBV19	CASSIGGGTGELFF	TGTGCCAGTAGTATAGGGGGAGGCACCGGGGAGCTGTTTTTT
NA	NA	TRBJ1-2	TRBV29-1	CSVETGYGYTF	TGCAGCGTTGAAACCGGGTATGGCTACACCTTC
TRBD1	once	TRBJ2-7	TRBV19	CASSRTGTAVSYEQYF	TGTGCCAGTAGTAGAACCGGGACAGCGGTCTCCTACGAGCAGTACTTC
NA	NA	TRBJ1-1	TRBV5-1	CASSPTPPVTSEAFF	TGCGCCAGCAGCCCCACTCCCCCGGTTACGAGTGAAGCTTTCTTT
NA	NA	TRBJ1-1	TRBV7-8	CASSLAAGTMNTEAFF	TGTGCCAGCAGCTTAGCAGCCGGGACGATGAACACTGAAGCTTTCTTT
NA	NA	TRBJ2-1	TRBV25-1	CASSPDTYNEQFF	TGTGCCAGCAGTCCGGACACCTACAATGAGCAGTTCTTC
NA	NA	TRBJ1-1	TRBV6-6	CASITGLTTEAFF	TGTGCCAGCATAACAGGGTTAACCACTGAAGCTTTCTTT
NA	NA	TRBJ1-1	TRBV28	CASSFWGLYTEAFF	TGTGCCAGCAGTTTTTGGGGCCTTTACACTGAAGCTTTCTTT
NA	NA	TRBJ2-2	TRBV18	CASSPPKGPAGIF	TGTGCCAGCTCACCACCCAAAGGGCCCGCGGGGATTTTT
TRBD1	NA	TRBJ2-7	TRBV11-3	CASSLRDSYAYEQYF	TGTGCCAGCAGCTTACGGGACAGTTACGCCTACGAGCAGTACTTC
TRBD1	NA	TRBJ1-1	TRBV2	CASSRDRVGTEAFF	TGTGCCAGCAGTCGGGACAGGGTGGGCACTGAAGCTTTCTTT